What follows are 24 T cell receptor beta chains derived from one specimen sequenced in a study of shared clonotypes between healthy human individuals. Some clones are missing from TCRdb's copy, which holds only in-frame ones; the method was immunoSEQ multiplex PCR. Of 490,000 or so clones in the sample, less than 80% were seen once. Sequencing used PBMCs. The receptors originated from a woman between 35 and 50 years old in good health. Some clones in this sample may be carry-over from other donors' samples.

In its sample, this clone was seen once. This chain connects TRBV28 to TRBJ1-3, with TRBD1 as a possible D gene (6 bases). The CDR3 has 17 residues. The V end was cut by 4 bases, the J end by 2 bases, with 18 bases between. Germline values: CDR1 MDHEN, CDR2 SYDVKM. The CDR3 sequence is CASSSGLAGAAGNTIYF. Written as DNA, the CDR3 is TGTGCCAGCAGTTCCGGCCTGGCGGGGGCGGCTGGAAACACCATATATTTT.

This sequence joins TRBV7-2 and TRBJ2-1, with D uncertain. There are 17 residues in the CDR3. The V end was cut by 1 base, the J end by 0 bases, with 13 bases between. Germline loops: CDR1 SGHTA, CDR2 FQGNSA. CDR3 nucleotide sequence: TGTGCCAGCAGCTTAGTAAGGCTTCTTAGCTCCTACAATGAGCAGTTCTTC. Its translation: CASSLVRLLSSYNEQFF.

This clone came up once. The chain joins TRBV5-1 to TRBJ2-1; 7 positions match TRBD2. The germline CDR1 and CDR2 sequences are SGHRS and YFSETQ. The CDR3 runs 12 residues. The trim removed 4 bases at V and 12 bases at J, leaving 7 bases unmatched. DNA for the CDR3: TGCGCCAGCAGCCGCGGGGGAATGAGGCAGTTCTTC. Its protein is CASSRGGMRQFF.

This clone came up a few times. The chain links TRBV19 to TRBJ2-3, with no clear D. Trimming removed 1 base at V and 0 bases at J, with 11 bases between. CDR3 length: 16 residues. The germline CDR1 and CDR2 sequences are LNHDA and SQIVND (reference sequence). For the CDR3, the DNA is TGTGCCAGTAGTATAGGATGGCAGCCCAGCACAGATACGCAGTATTTT. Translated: CASSIGWQPSTDTQYF.

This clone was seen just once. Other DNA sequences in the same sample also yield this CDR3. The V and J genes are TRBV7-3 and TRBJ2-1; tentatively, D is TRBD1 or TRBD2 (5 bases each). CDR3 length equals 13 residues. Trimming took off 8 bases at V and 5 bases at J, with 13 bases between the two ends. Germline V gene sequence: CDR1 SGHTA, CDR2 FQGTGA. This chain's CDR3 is CASSLGTNNEQFF. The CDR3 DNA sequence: TGTGCCAGCTCCCTGGGGACCAACAATGAGCAGTTCTTC. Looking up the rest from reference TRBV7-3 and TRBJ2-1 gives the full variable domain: GAGVSQTPSNKVTEKGKYVELRCDPISGHTALYWYRQSLGQGPEFLIYFQGTGAADDSGLPNDRFFAVRPEGSVSTLKIQRTERGDSAVYLCASSLGTNNEQFFGPGTRLTVL.

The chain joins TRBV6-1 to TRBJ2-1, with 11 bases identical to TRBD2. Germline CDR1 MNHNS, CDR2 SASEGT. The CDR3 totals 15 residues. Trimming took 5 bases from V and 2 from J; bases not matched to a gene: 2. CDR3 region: CASSSLAGAYNEQFF. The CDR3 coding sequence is TGTGCCAGCAGTTCACTAGCGGGAGCCTACAATGAGCAGTTCTTC.

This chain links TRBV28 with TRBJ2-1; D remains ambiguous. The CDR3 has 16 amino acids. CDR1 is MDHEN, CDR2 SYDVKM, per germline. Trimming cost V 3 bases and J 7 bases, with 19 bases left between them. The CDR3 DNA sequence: TGTGCCAGCAGTTTGCGGAGCTTATACTCCGAGAATGAGCAGTTCTTC. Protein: CASSLRSLYSENEQFF.

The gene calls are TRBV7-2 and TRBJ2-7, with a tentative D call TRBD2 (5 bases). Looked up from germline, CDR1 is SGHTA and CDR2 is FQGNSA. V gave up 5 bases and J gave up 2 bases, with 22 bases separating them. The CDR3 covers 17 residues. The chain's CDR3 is CASSKTRNPATTYEQYF. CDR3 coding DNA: TGTGCCAGCAGCAAAACTAGAAACCCCGCTACGACCTACGAGCAGTACTTC.

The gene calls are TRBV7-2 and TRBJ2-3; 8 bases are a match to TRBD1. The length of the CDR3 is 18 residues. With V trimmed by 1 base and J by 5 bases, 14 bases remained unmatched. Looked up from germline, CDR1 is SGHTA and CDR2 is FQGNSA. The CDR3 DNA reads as TGTGCCAGCAGCTTAGGGGGGGTGGGACAGGTAATTGGAGATACGCAGTATTTT. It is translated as CASSLGGVGQVIGDTQYF.

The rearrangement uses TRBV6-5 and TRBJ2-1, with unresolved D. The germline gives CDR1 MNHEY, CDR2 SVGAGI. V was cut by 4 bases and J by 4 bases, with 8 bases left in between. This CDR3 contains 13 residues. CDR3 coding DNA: TGTGCCAGCAGTTCGACATTGTACAATGAGCAGTTCTTC. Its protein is CASSSTLYNEQFF.

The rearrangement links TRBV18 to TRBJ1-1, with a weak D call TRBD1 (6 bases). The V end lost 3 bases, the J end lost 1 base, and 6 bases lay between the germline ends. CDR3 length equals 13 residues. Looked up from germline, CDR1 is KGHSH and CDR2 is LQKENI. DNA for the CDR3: TGTGCCAGCTCACCGGGGGCGAACACTGAAGCTTTCTTT. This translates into CASSPGANTEAFF.

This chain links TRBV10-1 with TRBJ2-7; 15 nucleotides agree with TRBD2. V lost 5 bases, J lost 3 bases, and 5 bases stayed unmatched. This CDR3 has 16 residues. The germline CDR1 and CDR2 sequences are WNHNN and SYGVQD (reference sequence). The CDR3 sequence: CASSHGLAGGYYEQYF. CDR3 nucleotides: TGCGCCAGCAGTCACGGACTAGCGGGAGGGTACTACGAGCAGTACTTC.

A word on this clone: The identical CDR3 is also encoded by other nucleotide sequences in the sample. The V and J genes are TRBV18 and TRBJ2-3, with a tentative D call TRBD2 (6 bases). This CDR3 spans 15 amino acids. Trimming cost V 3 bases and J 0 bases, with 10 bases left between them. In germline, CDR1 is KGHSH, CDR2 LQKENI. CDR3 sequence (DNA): TGTGCCAGCTCACCCCCGGGACTCAGCACAGATACGCAGTATTTT. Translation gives CASSPPGLSTDTQYF.

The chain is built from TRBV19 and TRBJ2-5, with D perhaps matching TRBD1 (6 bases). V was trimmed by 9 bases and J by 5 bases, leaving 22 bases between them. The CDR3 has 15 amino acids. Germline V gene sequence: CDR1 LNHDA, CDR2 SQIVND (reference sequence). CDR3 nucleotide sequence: TGTGCCAGCAGCCCCGGGACACTGACGGTGGAGACCCAGTACTTC. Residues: CASSPGTLTVETQYF.

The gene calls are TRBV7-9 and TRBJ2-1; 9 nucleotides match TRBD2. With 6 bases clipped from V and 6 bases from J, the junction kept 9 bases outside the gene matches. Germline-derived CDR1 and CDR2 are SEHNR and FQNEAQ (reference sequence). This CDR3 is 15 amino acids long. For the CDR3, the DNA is TGTGCCAGCAGGTCGGGACTAGCAGTTCGCAATGAGCAGTTCTTC. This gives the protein CASRSGLAVRNEQFF.

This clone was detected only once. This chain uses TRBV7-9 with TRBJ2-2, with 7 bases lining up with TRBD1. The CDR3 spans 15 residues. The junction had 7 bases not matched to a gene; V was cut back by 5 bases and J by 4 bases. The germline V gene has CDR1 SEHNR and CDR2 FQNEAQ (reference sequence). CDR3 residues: CASSLGQAATGELFF. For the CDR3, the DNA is TGTGCCAGCAGCCTAGGACAGGCGGCCACCGGGGAGCTGTTTTTT.

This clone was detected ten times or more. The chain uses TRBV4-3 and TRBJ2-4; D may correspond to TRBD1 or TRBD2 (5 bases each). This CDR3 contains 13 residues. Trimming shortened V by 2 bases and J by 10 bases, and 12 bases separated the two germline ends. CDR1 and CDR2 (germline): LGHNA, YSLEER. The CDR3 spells CASSQNRDQIQYF. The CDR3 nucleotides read TGCGCCAGCAGCCAAAACCGGGACCAAATTCAGTACTTC.

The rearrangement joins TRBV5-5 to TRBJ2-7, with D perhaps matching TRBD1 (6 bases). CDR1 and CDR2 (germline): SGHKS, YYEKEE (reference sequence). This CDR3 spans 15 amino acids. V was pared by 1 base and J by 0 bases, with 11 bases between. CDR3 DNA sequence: TGTGCCAGCAGCTTGAGGCCAGGGGCCTCCTACGAGCAGTACTTC. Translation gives CASSLRPGASYEQYF.

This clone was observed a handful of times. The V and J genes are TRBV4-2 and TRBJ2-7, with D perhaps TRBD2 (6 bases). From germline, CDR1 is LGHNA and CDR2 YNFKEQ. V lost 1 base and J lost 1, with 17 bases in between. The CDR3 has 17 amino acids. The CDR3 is CASSQAGTADRSYEQYF. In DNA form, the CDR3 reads TGTGCCAGCAGCCAAGCCGGGACTGCCGACCGATCCTACGAGCAGTACTTC.

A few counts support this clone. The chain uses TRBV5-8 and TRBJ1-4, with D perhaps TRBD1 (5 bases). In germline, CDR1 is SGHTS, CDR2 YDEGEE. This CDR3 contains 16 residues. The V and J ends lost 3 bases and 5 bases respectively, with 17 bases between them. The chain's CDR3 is CASSSDPGRVNEKLFF. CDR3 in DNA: TGTGCCAGCAGCTCCGATCCGGGACGGGTAAATGAAAAACTGTTTTTT.

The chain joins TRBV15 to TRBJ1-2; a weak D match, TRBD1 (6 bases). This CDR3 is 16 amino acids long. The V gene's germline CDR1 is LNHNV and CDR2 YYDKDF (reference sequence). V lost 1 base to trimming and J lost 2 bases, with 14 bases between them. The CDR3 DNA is TGTGCCACCAGCAGAGGAGGGGGGGCGCAGAACTATGGCTACACCTTC. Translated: CATSRGGGAQNYGYTF.

In DNA, the CDR3 is TGTGCCAGCAGCCTAGTGGGGGCAGGGGTTGATGGCTACACCTTC. It encodes CASSLVGAGVDGYTF. The V call is TRBV7-2, the J call TRBJ1-2; TRBD1 is a possible D gene (6 bases). V lost 5 bases and J lost 6, with 19 bases in between. Germline CDR1 reads SGHTA; CDR2 reads FQGNSA. The CDR3 covers 15 residues.

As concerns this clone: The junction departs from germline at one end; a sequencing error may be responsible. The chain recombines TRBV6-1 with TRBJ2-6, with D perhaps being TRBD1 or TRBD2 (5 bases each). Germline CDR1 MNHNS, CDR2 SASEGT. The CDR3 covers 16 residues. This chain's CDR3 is CASNELDFSGADVLTF. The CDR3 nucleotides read TGTGCCAGCAATGAATTGGACTTCTCTGGGGCCGACGTCCTGACTTTC.

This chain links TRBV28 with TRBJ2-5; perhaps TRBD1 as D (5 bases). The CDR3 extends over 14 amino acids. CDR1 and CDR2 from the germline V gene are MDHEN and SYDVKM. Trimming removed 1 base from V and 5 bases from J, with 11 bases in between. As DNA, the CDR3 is TGTGCCAGCAGTTTATCTCAGGGATGGGAGACCCAGTACTTC. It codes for CASSLSQGWETQYF.